This T cell receptor (beta chain) was captured in a study of control samples from healthy donors and cancer patients. Germline-derived CDR1 and CDR2 are LGHDT and YNNKEL (reference sequence). The CDR3 length is 12 residues. The junction had 8 bases not matched to a gene; V was cut back by 11 bases and J by 6 bases. The protocol was immunoSEQ multiplex PCR, while the TCRdb copy is restricted to in-frame clones and leaves out a portion. The profile shows about 100,000 clones, around 90% of them singletons. V usage is TRBV3-1 (or the pseudogene TRBV3-2) and J usage is TRBJ2-7; 9 bases are a match to TRBD1. The receptor was derived from a human donor in good health. The donor label of this sample is uncertain. The sample comprised blood. The CDR3, as DNA: TGTGCCGCCGGGAGGACAGGGGCCGAGCAGTACGTC. It codes for CAAGRTGAEQYV.